This T cell receptor (beta chain) was found in a study of read filtering for tumor transcriptome and immune sequencing. Study overall: Fewer than 10 patients were R-ISS I, around 15 were R-ISS II, 7 were R-ISS III.

From about 400 ng of RNA, a library with molecular barcoded alpha/delta and beta/gamma adaptors was made. A single record per CDR3 protein comes from TCRdb applying MiXCR to the reads. The table lists 43,000 or so distinct CDR3 sequences, 20% of them singletons. Study observations and caveats: RNA-seq captured clonotypes less deeply and reliably than IR-seq.

About this clonotype: Its antigen remains unknown.

Per germline, CDR1 MDHEN and CDR2 SYDVKM. The CDR3 spans 16 residues. The V end lost 2 bases, the J end lost 0 bases, and 14 bases lay between the germline ends. The receptor comes from a donor at least 40 years old with multiple myeloma. The sequenced sample was a population of CD138-negative cells sorted from bone marrow. The chain links TRBV28 to TRBJ2-7; D may be TRBD2 (6 bases). The CDR3 sequence is CASSLQTAGSSYEQYF. As DNA, the CDR3 is TGTGCCAGCAGTTTACAGACAGCCGGGAGCTCCTACGAGCAGTACTTC.